Listed below are T cell receptor beta chains from one sample, sequenced in a study of shared clonotypes between healthy human individuals. This table comes from immunoSEQ multiplex PCR, and its TCRdb copy is limited to in-frame clones, with some not included. The sample lists approximately 510,000 clones, roughly 78% occurring once. Sample: PBMCs. All receptors derive from a woman aged 40-49 years in good health. Some clones in this sample may be carry-over from other donors' samples. The CDR3 runs from the conserved cysteine through the conserved F or W. D genes are given only for firm matches. Clone size is shown for a subset of rows, as once, few, many or a class of expanded clone.

CDR3 | DNA | J | V | size | D
CASSEFGTSGITDTQYF | TGTGCCAGCAGTGAATTTGGGACTAGCGGGATCACAGATACGCAGTATTTT | TRBJ2-3 | TRBV6-1 | - | TRBD2
CASNSGTHTDTQYF | TGTGCCAGCAATTCCGGGACCCACACAGATACGCAGTATTTT | TRBJ2-3 | TRBV6-1 | - | -
CASSLISRRGYTF | TGTGCCAGCAGCTTGATAAGCCGGCGTGGCTACACCTTC | TRBJ1-2 | TRBV28 | - | -
CASSYGGRPTDTQYF | TGTGCCAGCAGTTATGGGGGAAGACCCACAGATACGCAGTATTTT | TRBJ2-3 | TRBV11-2 | - | -
CASGGLADYNEQFF | TGTGCCAGCGGCGGACTAGCGGACTACAATGAGCAGTTCTTC | TRBJ2-1 | TRBV27 | - | TRBD2
CASSQFTPRQGDGYTF | TGTGCCAGCAGCCAATTTACCCCCAGGCAGGGAGATGGCTACACCTTC | TRBJ1-2 | TRBV11-2 | - | -
CASSLGPATDTQYF | TGTGCCAGCAGTCTGGGGCCCGCCACAGATACGCAGTATTTT | TRBJ2-3 | TRBV14 | - | -
CASSLPRPGPPTTTSGRPIGEQFF | TGCGCCAGCAGCTTGCCGCGTCCTGGACCGCCGACGACGACTAGCGGGAGACCCATCGGTGAGCAGTTCTTC | TRBJ2-1 | TRBV5-1 | - | TRBD2
CASNAGGGFNQPQHF | TGTGCCTCAAATGCGGGCGGGGGATTCAATCAGCCCCAGCATTTT | TRBJ1-5 | TRBV6-6 | - | -
CASSRLGTSQETQYF | TGTGCCAGCAGTAGGCTTGGGACATCTCAAGAGACCCAGTACTTC | TRBJ2-5 | TRBV28 | - | -
CASSYSQGGSEAFF | TGTGCCAGCAGTTACTCTCAGGGTGGGTCTGAAGCTTTCTTT | TRBJ1-1 | TRBV6-5 | few | -
CASSYGTASTGELFF | TGTGCCAGCAGTTACGGGACAGCTAGCACCGGGGAGCTGTTTTTT | TRBJ2-2 | TRBV27 | many | TRBD1
CASSSGQASYEQYF | TGTGCCAGCAGCTCAGGACAGGCCTCCTACGAGCAGTACTTC | TRBJ2-7 | TRBV7-9 | - | TRBD1
CASSLGSVVSNEQFF | TGTGCCAGCAGCTTAGGGTCCGTGGTGAGCAATGAGCAGTTCTTC | TRBJ2-1 | TRBV11-2 | - | -
CASSLARDLEQYF | TGTGCCAGCAGCTTGGCCCGGGACCTCGAGCAGTACTTC | TRBJ2-7 | TRBV11-3 | - | -
CASSYRELAGVNEQFF | TGCGCCAGCAGCTACAGGGAATTAGCGGGAGTCAATGAGCAGTTCTTC | TRBJ2-1 | TRBV5-1 | - | TRBD2
CASSSSPATNEKLFF | TGTGCCAGCAGTTCGTCACCAGCAACTAATGAAAAACTGTTTTTT | TRBJ1-4 | TRBV28 | - | -
CASSFGAGGWSYEQYF | TGTGCCAGCAGCTTCGGAGCGGGAGGTTGGAGCTACGAGCAGTACTTC | TRBJ2-7 | TRBV7-2 | - | TRBD2
CASSLRETQYF | TGTGCCAGCAGCTTGAGAGAGACCCAGTACTTC | TRBJ2-5 | TRBV5-6 | few | -
CASSLDRGSGIREQFF | TGTGCCAGCAGCTTAGATCGGGGTAGCGGGATACGTGAGCAGTTCTTC | TRBJ2-1 | TRBV11-3 | - | TRBD2
CASMGGSFLQDEQYF | TGTGCCAGCATGGGTGGGAGCTTTTTGCAGGACGAGCAGTACTTC | TRBJ2-7 | TRBV6-5 | - | -
CASSEGISYGYTF | TGTGCCAGCAGTGAGGGCATAAGCTATGGCTACACCTTC | TRBJ1-2 | TRBV25-1 | - | -
CASSQDRTENTEAFF | TGTGCCAGCAGCCAAGATCGGACAGAGAACACTGAAGCTTTCTTT | TRBJ1-1 | TRBV5-4 | - | -
CAISMTENEKLFF | TGTGCCATCAGTATGACGGAGAATGAAAAACTGTTTTTT | TRBJ1-4 | TRBV10-3 | - | -
CASSAALLGNPANTGELFF | TGTGCCAGCAGCGCCGCTCTTTTGGGGAACCCGGCGAACACCGGGGAGCTGTTTTTT | TRBJ2-2 | TRBV9 | - | -
CASSLAGDVFYEQYF | TGTGCCAGCAGCTTAGCTGGGGACGTCTTCTACGAGCAGTACTTC | TRBJ2-7 | TRBV7-2 | - | -
CASSLSGVPPNQPQHF | TGTGCCAGCAGTTTATCGGGGGTACCCCCCAATCAGCCCCAGCATTTT | TRBJ1-5 | TRBV27 | - | -
CATPETGVNYGYTF | TGTGCCACCCCTGAGACAGGGGTTAACTATGGCTACACCTTC | TRBJ1-2 | TRBV28 | once | TRBD1
CSVSPHDGSYEQYF | TGCAGCGTCTCTCCCCACGACGGGTCCTACGAGCAGTACTTC | TRBJ2-7 | TRBV29-1 | - | -
CSVETRDRVGDTQYF | TGCAGCGTTGAAACGCGGGACAGGGTTGGTGATACGCAGTATTTT | TRBJ2-3 | TRBV29-1 | - | TRBD1
CASTTVPYEQYF | TGTGCCAGTACGACAGTCCCCTACGAGCAGTACTTC | TRBJ2-7 | TRBV28 | - | -
CASSRTSYEQYF | TGTGCCAGCAGCCGGACCTCCTACGAGCAGTACTTC | TRBJ2-7 | TRBV6-5 | - | -
CASSQELGAETQYF | TGCGCCAGCAGCCAAGAGCTAGGGGCCGAGACCCAGTACTTC | TRBJ2-5 | TRBV4-3 | - | -
CASSTRTGENQPQHF | TGTGCCAGCAGTACCCGGACAGGGGAAAACCAGCCCCAGCATTTT | TRBJ1-5 | TRBV2 | - | TRBD1
CASSRLADLRDTQYF | TGTGCCAGCAGCCGACTAGCGGACCTCAGGGATACGCAGTATTTT | TRBJ2-3 | TRBV5-4 | - | TRBD2
CASSIHGVGEQYF | TGTGCCAGCAGTATCCACGGGGTCGGTGAGCAGTACTTC | TRBJ2-7 | TRBV28 | - | -
CASSLELAGTMVGELFF | TGTGCCAGCAGCTTGGAGCTAGCGGGGACCATGGTCGGGGAGCTGTTTTTT | TRBJ2-2 | TRBV5-4 | - | TRBD2